Given below is one TCR beta chain in context. Its matching antigen is unknown. This sample is part of a study of T cell responses to AZD1222 COVID-19 vaccine. Method: immunoSEQ multiplex PCR; TCRdb's copy keeps in-frame clones and lacks some. This sample has about 99,000 clones, with approximately 89% found just once. Whole-study results and caveats: Just a handful of people given AZD1222 tested seropositive at baseline. Spike-specific TCR breadth and depth went up after people got two AZD1222 doses. Sampling that yielded the repertoires occurred only after the peak T cell response.

This receptor was taken from an adult who received the AZD1222 COVID-19 vaccine. The sequencing here drew on peripheral blood, taken 28 days after the second AZD1222 dose.

The CDR3 coding sequence is TGCAGTGCTAGAGATCCAGTTGGCTACACCTTC. Protein product: CSARDPVGYTF. The rearrangement joins TRBV20-1 to TRBJ1-2; no definite D call. Germline assignment: CDR1 DFQATT and CDR2 SNEGSKA (reference sequence). V was pared by 0 bases and J by 7 bases, with 6 bases between. The CDR3 is 11 amino acids.